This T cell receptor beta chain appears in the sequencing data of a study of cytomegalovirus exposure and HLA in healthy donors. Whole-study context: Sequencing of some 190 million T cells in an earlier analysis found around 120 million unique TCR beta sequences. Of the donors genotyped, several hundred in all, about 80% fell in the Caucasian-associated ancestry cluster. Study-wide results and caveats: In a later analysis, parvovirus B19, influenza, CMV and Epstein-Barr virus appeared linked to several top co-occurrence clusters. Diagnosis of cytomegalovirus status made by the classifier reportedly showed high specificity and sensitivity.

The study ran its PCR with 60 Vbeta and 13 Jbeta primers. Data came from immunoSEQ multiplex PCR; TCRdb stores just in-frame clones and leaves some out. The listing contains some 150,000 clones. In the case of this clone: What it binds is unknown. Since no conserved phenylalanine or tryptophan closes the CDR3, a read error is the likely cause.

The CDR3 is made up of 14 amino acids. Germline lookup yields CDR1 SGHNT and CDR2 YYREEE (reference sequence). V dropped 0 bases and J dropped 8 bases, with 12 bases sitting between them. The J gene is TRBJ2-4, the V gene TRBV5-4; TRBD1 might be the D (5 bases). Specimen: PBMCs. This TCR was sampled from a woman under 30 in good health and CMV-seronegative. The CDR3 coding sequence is TGTGCCAGCAGCTTGGGCGAAAGGGGTTACATTCAGTACTCC. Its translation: CASSLGERGYIQYS.